This T cell receptor beta chain emerged from a study of shared clonotypes between healthy human individuals. The CDR3 runs to 15 residues. Germline V gives CDR1 SGHTA, CDR2 FQGNSA. V lost 4 bases, J lost 2 bases, and 3 bases stayed unmatched. Comment on this clone: Antigen: not known.

The study's findings and limits: Larger richness was generally estimated for naive than memory subsets. Clonotype sharing among donors likely depends on sequencing depth.

Sequencing was performed with immunoSEQ multiplex PCR; in TCRdb, only in-frame clones are kept and a portion is missing. The sample holds over a million clones, approximately 80% seen once. This receptor was taken from a man aged 18 to 30 in good health. Some clones in this sample may be carry-over from other donors' samples. Material for sequencing was memory CD4+ T cells from PBMCs. Subset in this sample: CD45RA-negative fraction. This chain joins TRBV7-2 and TRBJ2-1; TRBD1 matches 9 bases. The CDR3 sequence is CASSYRQGAYNEQFF. The CDR3 DNA follows: TGTGCCAGCAGCTACCGACAGGGGGCCTACAATGAGCAGTTCTTC.